Listed below are T cell receptor beta chains from one sample, sequenced in a study of cytomegalovirus exposure and HLA in healthy donors. The table came from immunoSEQ multiplex PCR; TCRdb's copy has only in-frame clones and leaves some out. The sample has about 85,000 clones; 67% are singletons. The specimen was PBMCs. The receptors were sampled from a man aged 30 to 39 in good health and CMV-seronegative. The CDR3 runs from the conserved cysteine through the conserved F or W. A D gene is named only where the DNA matches it firmly. Clone size is not always given. Where it is, it says once, few, many or a class for expanded clones.

TRBV30	TRBJ1-5	-	-	TGTGCCTGGAGTGGAATGACAGGTGGTCAGCCCCAGCATTTT	CAWSGMTGGQPQHF
TRBV5-1	TRBJ2-1	-	-	TGCGCCAGCAGCTGGGAGGCTAATGAGCAGTTCTTC	CASSWEANEQFF
TRBV9	TRBJ2-3	-	TRBD2	TGTGCCAGCAGCGCCCCTGGGGGGGAGCGCACAGATACGCAGTATTTT	CASSAPGGERTDTQYF
TRBV11-2	TRBJ2-2	-	-	TGTGCCAGCAGCTTAGTTGCTAGGAACACCGGGGAGCTGTTTTTT	CASSLVARNTGELFF
TRBV14	TRBJ2-2	-	-	TGTGCCAGCAGCTCACCGCGTAACACCGGGGAGCTGTTTTTT	CASSSPRNTGELFF
TRBV2	TRBJ1-1	-	TRBD1	TGTGCCAGCATGAGACAGGGGGTTACTGAAGCTTTCTTT	CASMRQGVTEAFF
TRBV5-6	TRBJ2-6	few	-	TGTGCCAGCAGCTGGGGGGAGCCATCTGGGGCCAACGTCCTGACTTTC	CASSWGEPSGANVLTF
TRBV4-1	TRBJ2-3	-	TRBD1	TGCGCCAGCAGCCAAGCGGGACAGGGTACCGATACGCAGTATTTT	CASSQAGQGTDTQYF
TRBV5-1	TRBJ1-1	-	-	TGCGCCAGCAGCTTGGATTGGGGAGTCACTGAAGCTTTCTTT	CASSLDWGVTEAFF
TRBV7-9	TRBJ2-5	-	TRBD1	TGTGCCAGCAGCTACCTGGACAGGATCCAAGAGACCCAGTACTTC	CASSYLDRIQETQYF
TRBV30	TRBJ1-1	-	-	TGTGCCTGGAGTCCAGGGATCCGATTGAACACTGAAGCTTTCTTT	CAWSPGIRLNTEAFF
TRBV5-6	TRBJ1-2	-	TRBD1	TGTGCCAGCAGCTTGGTACCAGGGGGCAACTATGGCTACACCTTC	CASSLVPGGNYGYTF
TRBV4-2	TRBJ1-2	few	-	TGTGCCAGCAGCCAAGATATAGGAAGTGGGGGGGCCGCCTTGGGCTACACCTTC	CASSQDIGSGGAALGYTF
TRBV9	TRBJ2-7	-	-	TGTGCCAGCAGCACGAACTTAGCGGTAGGACCCTACGAGCAGTACTTC	CASSTNLAVGPYEQYF
TRBV6-1	TRBJ1-4	-	-	TGTGCCAGCAGTGAAGGGCGGACAACTAATGAAAAACTGTTTTTT	CASSEGRTTNEKLFF
TRBV18	TRBJ2-3	-	TRBD1	TGTGCCAGCTCACCGGGACAGAATACAGATACGCAGTATTTT	CASSPGQNTDTQYF
TRBV14	TRBJ2-7	-	TRBD2	TGTGCCAGCAGCCCGCTTAGGACTAGCGGGAGGCTCCACTACGAGCAGTACTTC	CASSPLRTSGRLHYEQYF
TRBV30	TRBJ2-7	-	-	TGTGCCTGGAGTGCTCGGGGGATGGTCAACGAGCAGTACTTC	CAWSARGMVNEQYF
TRBV6-1	TRBJ2-1	-	-	TGTGCCAGCAGTGAAGGGGGAGGGGGAAAAAATGAGCAGTTCTTC	CASSEGGGGKNEQFF
TRBV28	TRBJ1-1	-	-	TGTGCCAGCAGTTTTCGCGGGGTGGGCACTGAAGCTTTCTTT	CASSFRGVGTEAFF
TRBV28	TRBJ1-5	-	TRBD1	TGTGCCAGCAGTACGGGACAGGGTAAAGATCAGCCCCAGCATTTT	CASSTGQGKDQPQHF
TRBV29-1	TRBJ2-1	-	TRBD2	TGCAGCGTTGAAGGCTCCCCTTTAGCGGGGTCCTACAATGAGCAGTTCTTC	CSVEGSPLAGSYNEQFF
TRBV7-9	TRBJ2-2	-	-	TGTGCCAGCAGCTTGAGAGGCACCGGGGAGCTGTTTTTT	CASSLRGTGELFF
TRBV7-2	TRBJ1-4	-	-	TGTGCCAGCAGCGCGCGAGGGTCTGGTGAAAAACTGTTTTTT	CASSARGSGEKLFF
TRBV5-4	TRBJ2-7	-	TRBD1	TGTGCCAGCAGCCTGACGGACAGGGGCGAGCAGTACTTC	CASSLTDRGEQYF
TRBV5-8	TRBJ1-5	-	TRBD1	TGTGCCAGCAGCTTGGAGGCAGGGGGCCAGCCCCAGCATTTT	CASSLEAGGQPQHF
TRBV27	TRBJ2-5	-	-	TGTGCCAGCAGTTTATTTGCAGGGAAAGAGACCCAGTACTTC	CASSLFAGKETQYF